The present T cell receptor (beta chain) was sequenced within a study of blood T cell repertoires in COVID-19. For the study at large: Samples of COVID-19 (acute and convalescent) were obtained from the United States, Italy and Spain.

Per the original methods: Estimated nucleated cell counts came from reference gene primer amplification. The table came from immunoSEQ multiplex PCR; TCRdb's copy has only in-frame clones and leaves some out. V, J and clone size were drawn from that table, and D and trimming were deduced from the DNA. The repertoire holds under 250,000 clones, with 80% to 85% as singletons. From germline, CDR1 is SGHKS and CDR2 YYEKEE (reference sequence). This CDR3 spans 15 amino acids. V gave up 0 bases and J gave up 1 base; unmatched junction bases: 3. The TCR sequence derives from a man aged 45-65 years with active or convalescent COVID-19. Sequenced: peripheral blood. The chain has TRBV5-5 and TRBJ1-1; 7 bases are a match to TRBD1. The CDR3, as DNA: TGTGCCAGCAGCTTGGAGGGACAGCCGAACACTGAAGCTTTCTTT. Its protein product is CASSLEGQPNTEAFF.